This T cell receptor beta chain emerged from a study of Graves' ophthalmopathy and Graves' hyperthyroidism. This clonotype was picked up many times. CDR1 and CDR2 (germline): LNHNV, YYDKDF (reference sequence). The CDR3 extends over 15 amino acids. V gave up 3 bases and J gave up 3 bases, with 14 bases separating them. The study amplified TCR beta CDR3 regions using RNA transcripts. The workflow started with a first-round RT-PCR run with HTBI primers and then moved on to a second-round multiplex PCR. MiXCR, applied by TCRdb to the multiplex PCR reads, yields one record per CDR3 protein. The sample has 450,000 to 600,000 distinct CDR3 sequences, less than 40% seen once.

The V gene is TRBV15, the J gene TRBJ2-5; maybe TRBD2 (6 bases). The receptor comes from an adult man with Graves' hyperthyroidism. Sequenced sample: peripheral blood or thyroid tissue (not recorded which). The CDR3: CATSSRLGNKETQYF. In nucleotides, the CDR3 is TGTGCCACCAGCAGCCGACTAGGAAACAAAGAGACCCAGTACTTC.